These 20 T cell receptor beta chains came from one sample sequenced in a study of control samples from healthy donors and cancer patients. The data were produced by immunoSEQ multiplex PCR, yet TCRdb's version contains in-frame clones alone and is incomplete. The sample lists about 160,000 clones; nearly 96% were seen once. The sequenced material came from blood. These receptors were obtained from a woman in her twenties or thirties in good health.

This chain uses TRBV30 with TRBJ1-1, with D maybe TRBD1 (6 bases). In germline, CDR1 is GTSNPN, CDR2 SVGIG (reference sequence). The ends were cut back, 3 bases at V and 10 bases at J, with 18 bases in the middle. This CDR3 has 13 amino acids. In DNA form, the CDR3 reads TGTGCCTGGAGCAAACAGGGTACTCCTACAGCTTTCTTT. This translates into CAWSKQGTPTAFF.

V and J are TRBV11-3 and TRBJ2-5, with 8 bases matching TRBD1. V was clipped by 5 bases and J by 7 bases; unmatched bases: 12. From germline, CDR1 is SGHNT and CDR2 YENEEA. The CDR3 length is 15 residues. In DNA form, the CDR3 reads TGTGCCAGCAGCCACCCCCCGACAGGGGTGGGGACCCAGTACTTC. Encoded protein: CASSHPPTGVGTQYF.

This chain links TRBV29-1 with TRBJ2-2, with D unresolved. The CDR3 runs to 14 residues. V was clipped by 4 bases and J by 5 bases, with 14 bases between them. From germline, CDR1 is SQVTM and CDR2 ANQGSEA. CDR3 sequence reads: CSVGLAQITGELFF. The CDR3 bases are TGCAGCGTTGGACTGGCTCAAATAACCGGGGAGCTGTTTTTT.

This chain connects TRBV2 to TRBJ2-1; TRBD2 might be the D (6 bases). Between the trimmed V and J ends, which lost 2 bases and 7 bases, there was a span of 12 bases. This CDR3 contains 14 residues. The V gene's germline CDR1 is SNHLY and CDR2 FYNNEI. The CDR3 loop reads CASSETGVGNEQFF. CDR3 nucleotide sequence: TGTGCCAGCAGTGAAACGGGAGTAGGGAATGAGCAGTTCTTC. Full variable domain (remainder filled in from reference TRBV2 and TRBJ2-1): EPEVTQTPSHQVTQMGQEVILRCVPISNHLYFYWYRQILGQKVEFLVSFYNNEISEKSEIFDDQFSVERPDGSNFTLKIRSTKLEDSAMYFCASSETGVGNEQFFGPGTRLTVL.

The chain has TRBV12-3 or TRBV12-4 and TRBJ2-1; no clear D. V was shortened by 8 bases and J by 9 bases, with 11 bases between the two germline ends. The CDR3 loop spans 11 amino acids. The CDR3 nucleotides read TGTGCCAGCGGCCTAGGGATTGAGCAGTTCTTC. Its translation is CASGLGIEQFF.

The rearrangement links TRBV12-3 or TRBV12-4 to TRBJ1-1; D not certain. CDR3 length: 13 residues. The V end was cut by 3 bases, the J end by 4 bases, with 9 bases between. In DNA, the CDR3 is TGTGCCAGCAGTTTTAGGCTGGGCACTGAAGCTTTCTTT. Its protein product is CASSFRLGTEAFF.

This rearrangement joins TRBV12-3 or TRBV12-4 to TRBJ2-2; D unclear. The V and J ends lost 2 bases and 8 bases respectively, with 3 bases between them. The CDR3 is 11 amino acids. The CDR3 is CASSLWGELFF. In DNA, the CDR3 is TGTGCCAGCAGTTTATGGGGGGAGCTGTTTTTT.

V and J are TRBV19 and TRBJ1-5; unclear D gene. V was pared by 7 bases and J by 0 bases, with 13 bases between. The germline gives CDR1 LNHDA, CDR2 SQIVND (reference sequence). This CDR3 region has 15 residues. The CDR3 loop is CASIGTSNSNQPQHF. The CDR3 nucleotides read TGTGCCAGTATAGGAACCTCTAATAGCAATCAGCCCCAGCATTTT.

CDR3 in DNA: TGTGCCAGCAGTGAGGAGATCACCGGGGAGCTGTTTTTT. Amino acids: CASSEEITGELFF. The chain combines TRBV2 with TRBJ2-2; D is undetermined. Germline lookup yields CDR1 SNHLY and CDR2 FYNNEI. CDR3 length equals 13 residues. The ends were cut back, 3 bases at V and 4 bases at J, with 6 bases in the middle. Full variable domain (outside the CDR3, taken from reference TRBV2 and TRBJ2-2): EPEVTQTPSHQVTQMGQEVILRCVPISNHLYFYWYRQILGQKVEFLVSFYNNEISEKSEIFDDQFSVERPDGSNFTLKIRSTKLEDSAMYFCASSEEITGELFFGEGSRLTVL.

V is TRBV5-1 and J is TRBJ1-1; D call uncertain. The CDR3 has 16 residues. Trimming cost V 1 base and J 1 base, with 14 bases left between them. Germline values: CDR1 SGHRS, CDR2 YFSETQ. This CDR3 is CASSLIEMAGNTEAFF. The DNA of the CDR3 is TGCGCCAGCAGCTTGATTGAAATGGCCGGGAACACTGAAGCTTTCTTT.

V gene TRBV28 combines with J gene TRBJ1-2; no clear D gene. Per germline, CDR1 MDHEN and CDR2 SYDVKM. CDR3 length: 18 residues. V shed 5 bases and J shed 0 bases, with 22 bases lying between them. The CDR3 DNA is TGTGCCAGCAGTCCCTCCGCCCCCGGCCCGTCGGCTAACTATGGCTACACCTTC. As protein: CASSPSAPGPSANYGYTF.

The CDR3 loop reads CASSQIRETQYF. The CDR3 DNA follows: TGTGCCAGCAGCCAAATACGGGAGACCCAGTACTTC. The chain joins TRBV3-1 (or the pseudogene TRBV3-2) to TRBJ2-5; no clear D. V was pared by 2 bases and J by 5 bases, with 6 bases between. The germline V gene encodes CDR1 LGHDT and CDR2 YNNKEL (reference sequence). The CDR3 is 12 residues long.

V usage is TRBV27 and J usage is TRBJ2-7; D gene unclear. CDR3 length: 12 residues. The V end lost 8 bases, the J end lost 2 bases, and 10 bases lay between the germline ends. Germline lookup yields CDR1 MNHEY and CDR2 SMNVEV (reference sequence). CDR3 DNA: TGTGCCAGCCCATTCTTGACCTACGAGCAGTACTTC. Protein sequence: CASPFLTYEQYF.

DNA for the CDR3: TGTGCCAGTAGTAGCCTTGGGGTGGGGAACACTGAAGCTTTCTTT. It is translated as CASSSLGVGNTEAFF. This chain joins TRBV19 and TRBJ1-1; D not certain. This CDR3 is built from 15 residues. Germline assignment: CDR1 LNHDA and CDR2 SQIVND (reference sequence). Trimming left V 4 bases short and J 1 base short, with 13 bases between.

The chain joins TRBV6-1 to TRBJ1-5; D not certain. The CDR3 loop spans 13 amino acids. Trimming stripped 2 bases from V and 6 bases from J, with 8 bases between. Germline V CDR1 and CDR2: MNHNS, SASEGT. The CDR3 sequence: CASSESWVQPQHF. Here the CDR3 DNA reads TGTGCCAGCAGTGAATCGTGGGTTCAGCCCCAGCATTTT.

This chain joins TRBV6-5 and TRBJ1-1; D might be TRBD1 (5 bases). The CDR3 length is 13 residues. Germline V gene lookup returns CDR1 MNHEY and CDR2 SVGAGI. V lost 8 bases to trimming and J lost 1 base, with 11 bases between them. CDR3 sequence: CASEGHTNTEAFF. The DNA for the CDR3 is TGTGCCAGCGAAGGACATACGAACACTGAAGCTTTCTTT.

The V gene is TRBV7-9, the J gene TRBJ1-5; 9 bases are a match to TRBD1. V was pared by 4 bases and J by 3 bases, with 1 base of the junction left unmatched. The CDR3 contains 14 residues. In germline, CDR1 is SEHNR, CDR2 FQNEAQ (reference sequence). CDR3 protein: CASSWTGDNQPQHF. Written as DNA, the CDR3 is TGTGCCAGCAGCTGGACAGGGGACAATCAGCCCCAGCATTTT. Based on the CDR3 plus reference TRBV7-9 and TRBJ1-5, the full variable domain is DTGVSQNPRHKITKRGQNVTFRCDPISEHNRLYWYRQTLGQGPEFLTYFQNEAQLEKSRLLSDRFSAERPKGSFSTLEIQRTEQGDSAMYLCASSWTGDNQPQHFGDGTRLSIL.

The chain combines TRBV16 with TRBJ1-5, with D possibly TRBD1 on 6 matching bases. Germline V gene data show CDR1 as KGHSY and CDR2 as FQNENV. V was clipped by 2 bases and J by 2 bases, with 10 bases between them. CDR3 length equals 15 residues. DNA for the CDR3: TGTGCCAGCAGCCAAGGAGGGGGTGGCAATCAGCCCCAGCATTTT. Residues: CASSQGGGGNQPQHF.

This clone was observed a single time. The V call is TRBV2, the J call TRBJ1-5; D call uncertain. CDR1 and CDR2 (germline): SNHLY, FYNNEI. V was pared by 6 bases and J by 4 bases, with 7 bases between. The CDR3 length is 12 residues. The CDR3 bases are TGTGCCAGCAGCAAAATAAATCAGCCCCAGCATTTT. This encodes CASSKINQPQHF. Full variable domain (outside the CDR3, taken from reference TRBV2 and TRBJ1-5): EPEVTQTPSHQVTQMGQEVILRCVPISNHLYFYWYRQILGQKVEFLVSFYNNEISEKSEIFDDQFSVERPDGSNFTLKIRSTKLEDSAMYFCASSKINQPQHFGDGTRLSIL.

This chain links TRBV28 with TRBJ2-2, with TRBD2 as a possible D gene (5 bases). Germline-derived CDR1 and CDR2 are MDHEN and SYDVKM. This CDR3 has 15 residues. Trimming cost V 3 bases and J 7 bases, with 15 bases left between them. Written as DNA, the CDR3 is TGTGCCAGCAGTTTCGGGGTTATGGACGTCGGGGAGCTGTTTTTT. Residues: CASSFGVMDVGELFF.